This is a list of T cell receptor beta chains from one sample in a study of radiation and T cells in renal cell carcinoma. Method: immunoSEQ multiplex PCR; TCRdb's copy keeps in-frame clones and lacks some. Of tens of thousands of clones in the sample, just under 85% were seen once. Specimen: blood, collected from a patient whose treatment included radiotherapy and nephrectomy. These receptors were obtained from a man aged 45-60 years with renal cell carcinoma. CDR3s include the opening cysteine and the closing phenylalanine or tryptophan. Fields, in order: J gene, D gene, clone size, V gene, CDR3 protein, CDR3 DNA. The D gene is left open where the match is weak. Clone size is not always given. Where it is, it says once, few, many or a class for expanded clones.

>TRBJ1-3|NA|NA|TRBV18
CASSPPSQPNTIYF
TGTGCCAGCTCACCACCGTCACAGCCGAACACCATATATTTT
>TRBJ1-2|NA|NA|TRBV5-1
CASSLGGTGPYGYTF
TGCGCCAGCAGCTTGGGTGGGACGGGTCCCTATGGCTACACCTTC
>TRBJ1-1|NA|NA|TRBV4-2
CASSQGGVEAFF
TGTGCCAGCAGCCAAGGGGGCGTTGAAGCTTTCTTT
>TRBJ1-1|TRBD1|NA|TRBV29-1
CSAGDSLNTEAFF
TGCAGCGCAGGGGACAGTTTGAACACTGAAGCTTTCTTT
>TRBJ1-6|NA|NA|TRBV5-1
CASSLAAGTGNSPLHF
TGCGCCAGCAGCTTGGCCGCGGGGACCGGTAATTCACCCCTCCACTTT
>TRBJ2-5|NA|once|TRBV2
CASRAETQYF
TGTGCCAGCAGGGCGGAGACCCAGTACTTC
>TRBJ2-3|TRBD1|NA|TRBV9
CASSVGGQGGDTQYF
TGTGCCAGCAGCGTAGGAGGACAGGGAGGAGATACGCAGTATTTT
>TRBJ2-1|NA|NA|TRBV4-3
CASSQDGTGHNEQFF
TGCGCCAGCAGCCAAGACGGGACTGGACACAATGAGCAGTTCTTC
>TRBJ2-3|TRBD2|NA|TRBV7-8
CASSWPGLAGDWSDTQYF
TGTGCCAGCAGCTGGCCGGGACTAGCGGGAGATTGGTCCGATACGCAGTATTTT
>TRBJ2-1|NA|few|TRBV15
CATGIRDEQFF
TGTGCCACCGGAATCCGAGATGAGCAGTTCTTC
>TRBJ1-5|NA|few|TRBV29-1
CSVAGLSNQPQHF
TGCAGCGTTGCGGGTCTCAGCAATCAGCCCCAGCATTTT
>TRBJ1-1|NA|NA|TRBV7-8
CASSSLGRIEAFF
TGTGCCAGCAGCTCCCTGGGACGTATTGAAGCTTTCTTT
>TRBJ2-7|TRBD2|once|TRBV5-6
CASSETGTSYEQYF
TGTGCCAGCAGCGAGACCGGGACTAGCTACGAGCAGTACTTC
>TRBJ2-3|NA|NA|TRBV28
CASSFQTGISTDTQYF
TGTGCCAGCAGTTTTCAGACAGGAATTAGCACAGATACGCAGTATTTT
>TRBJ1-5|NA|NA|TRBV4-1
CASSQIYSNQPQHF
TGCGCCAGCAGCCAGATTTATAGCAATCAGCCCCAGCATTTT
>TRBJ2-7|TRBD2|NA|TRBV7-6
CASSRTSPYEQYF
TGTGCCAGCAGCCGGACTAGCCCCTACGAGCAGTACTTC
>TRBJ2-7|NA|NA|TRBV7-2
CASSSGFSYEQYF
TGTGCCAGCAGCTCAGGGTTCTCCTACGAGCAGTACTTC
>TRBJ2-3|TRBD1|once|TRBV7-9
CASSLNDRGHTDTQYF
TGTGCCAGCAGCCTTAACGACAGGGGCCACACAGATACGCAGTATTTT
>TRBJ1-5|TRBD1|NA|TRBV19
CASSNRDSPPGPQHF
TGTGCCAGTAGTAACAGGGACAGTCCCCCAGGGCCCCAGCATTTT
>TRBJ1-2|NA|NA|TRBV5-1
CASSPSHSSYGYTF
TGCGCCAGCAGCCCCTCGCACTCGAGCTATGGCTACACCTTC
>TRBJ1-1|TRBD1|NA|TRBV5-1
CASSLVGQGAEAFF
TGCGCCAGCAGCTTGGTTGGACAGGGCGCTGAAGCTTTCTTT
>TRBJ2-7|TRBD2|NA|TRBV5-1
CASNPTSGAYEQYF
TGCGCCAGCAACCCGACTAGCGGAGCCTACGAGCAGTACTTC
>TRBJ2-3|NA|NA|TRBV7-2
CASSPPGRETQYF
TGTGCCAGCAGCCCCCCCGGAAGAGAGACGCAGTATTTT
>TRBJ1-2|NA|once|TRBV7-9
CASSLAEPIGGYTF
TGTGCCAGCAGCTTAGCGGAGCCCATTGGGGGCTACACCTTC
>TRBJ1-1|NA|NA|TRBV28
CASSLNVGALPSEAFF
TGTGCCAGCAGTTTGAATGTGGGGGCCCTTCCCAGTGAAGCTTTCTTT
>TRBJ1-1|NA|NA|TRBV9
CASSVDVGGGNTEAFF
TGTGCCAGCAGCGTTGATGTGGGGGGCGGGAACACTGAAGCTTTCTTT
>TRBJ1-2|NA|NA|TRBV7-2
CASSSGAGALSYTF
TGTGCCAGCAGCTCAGGGGCAGGGGCCCTGAGCTACACCTTC
>TRBJ1-2|NA|NA|TRBV21-1
CASSKVSADRVCGYTF
TGTGCCAGCAGCAAAGTGTCCGCGGACAGGGTATGTGGCTACACCTTC
>TRBJ2-3|NA|NA|TRBV5-1
CASSWGRMADTQYF
TGCGCCAGCAGCTGGGGTAGGATGGCAGATACGCAGTATTTT
>TRBJ1-1|NA|NA|TRBV5-1
CASRLGNTEAFF
TGCGCCAGCAGATTAGGAAACACTGAAGCTTTCTTT
>TRBJ1-1|NA|once|TRBV21-1
CASSAKGQGTEAFF
TGTGCCAGCAGCGCCAAGGGACAGGGTACTGAAGCTTTCTTT
>TRBJ1-5|NA|NA|TRBV28
CASSPFLGTNNQPQHF
TGTGCCAGCAGTCCTTTCCTCGGGACAAACAATCAGCCCCAGCATTTT
>TRBJ1-5|TRBD1|NA|TRBV10-3
CATSPGTGGGSNQPQHF
TGTGCCACCTCACCTGGGACAGGGGGAGGTAGCAATCAGCCCCAGCATTTT
>TRBJ2-7|TRBD2|NA|TRBV7-2
CASSQLAGGPYEQYF
TGTGCCAGCAGCCAACTAGCGGGGGGGCCCTACGAGCAGTACTTC
>TRBJ2-7|TRBD2|once|TRBV4-3
CASSQDRKGGNYEQYF
TGCGCCAGCAGCCAAGACCGCAAGGGAGGGAACTACGAGCAGTACTTC
>TRBJ1-1|NA|NA|TRBV7-2
CASSFDMNTEAFF
TGTGCCAGCAGTTTTGACATGAACACTGAAGCTTTCTTT
>TRBJ2-1|TRBD2|NA|TRBV5-1
CASSLDPGLAGDTEQFF
TGCGCCAGCAGCTTGGACCCGGGACTAGCGGGAGATACTGAGCAGTTCTTC
>TRBJ1-4|NA|NA|TRBV2
CASSKQGVGEKLFF
TGTGCCAGCAGTAAACAGGGAGTGGGTGAAAAACTGTTTTTT
>TRBJ2-7|TRBD1|NA|TRBV6-1
CASSTRTGGSEQYF
TGTGCCAGCTCCACACGGACAGGGGGCAGCGAGCAGTACTTC
>TRBJ2-1|NA|NA|TRBV7-9
CASSPEEGNEQFF
TGTGCCAGCAGCCCGGAGGAAGGGAATGAGCAGTTCTTC